Presented here are 23 T cell receptor beta chains from one specimen sequenced in a study of T-cell reconstitution after alpha-beta-depleted transplantation in children. Unique molecular identifiers featured in how the TCRbeta library was prepared. In TCRdb, the PCR reads were re-called with MiXCR into one record per CDR3 protein. The table has approximately 500,000 distinct CDR3 sequences, about a quarter seen once. The sequencing used PBMCs, collected before TCRalphabeta/CD19-depleted stem cell transplant. These receptors were taken from a boy younger than two with Wiskott-Aldrich syndrome, due to receive a stem cell transplant.

To note about this clonotype: The germline gene is not matched at one end of the junction; a read error may be the cause. The chain uses TRBV24-1 and TRBJ2-5, with TRBD2 as a possible D gene (6 bases). CDR1 KGHDR and CDR2 SFDVKD come from the germline V gene. This CDR3 is 13 amino acids long. DNA of the CDR3: TGTGCCACCAGCGATTCGGGGGTGGAGACCCAGTACTTC. Residues: CATSDSGVETQYF.

The chain links TRBV2 to TRBJ1-2, with TRBD1 matching 10 bases. CDR1 and CDR2 (germline): SNHLY, FYNNEI. The CDR3 extends over 14 amino acids. V dropped 6 bases and J dropped 5; count of bases not matched to a gene: 6. Here the CDR3 reads CASSDPGQGYGYTF. In DNA form, the CDR3 reads TGTGCCAGCAGCGATCCGGGACAGGGGTATGGCTACACCTTC.

This clonotype occurred a few times. In nucleotides, the CDR3 is TGTGCCAGCAGTGCGCAAGGCTGGGCCTACGAGCAGTACTTC. It yields the protein CASSAQGWAYEQYF. The chain is built from TRBV28 and TRBJ2-7, with D uncertain. Deletions cut 5 bases from V and 2 bases from J, with 13 bases between. CDR3 length equals 14 residues. The V gene's germline CDR1 is MDHEN and CDR2 SYDVKM.

This clonotype was counted only a few times. The chain recombines TRBV5-1 with TRBJ1-4; D might be TRBD1 (5 bases). This CDR3 has 16 amino acids. V gave up 2 bases and J gave up 0 bases, with 11 bases separating them. The germline V gene encodes CDR1 SGHRS and CDR2 YFSETQ. DNA of the CDR3: TGCGCCAGCAGCTTACTGGGGGTGACAACTAATGAAAAACTGTTTTTT. Translation gives CASSLLGVTTNEKLFF.

This clonotype has only a few counts. V is TRBV11-1 and J is TRBJ2-5; the D is unclear. CDR3 length: 15 residues. V was clipped by 4 bases and J by 0 bases, with 12 bases between them. Germline V lookup: CDR1 SGHAT, CDR2 FQDESV (reference sequence). The DNA of the CDR3 is TGTGCCAGCAGCTCACATCCACAGTACCAAGAGACCCAGTACTTC. Residues: CASSSHPQYQETQYF. Full variable domain (outside the CDR3, taken from reference TRBV11-1 and TRBJ2-5): EAEVAQSPRYKITEKSQAVAFWCDPISGHATLYWYRQILGQGPELLVQFQDESVVDDSQLPKDRFSAERLKGVDSTLKIQPAELGDSAMYLCASSSHPQYQETQYFGPGTRLLVL.

This clonotype occurred a few times. This chain connects TRBV7-9 to TRBJ2-3; 9 nucleotides line up with TRBD2. V was pared by 5 bases and J by 0 bases, with 9 bases of the junction left unmatched. CDR3 size: 17 residues. Per germline, CDR1 SEHNR and CDR2 FQNEAQ (reference sequence). CDR3 coding DNA: TGTGCCAGCAGCCGGCTCCGACTAGCGGCTAGCACAGATACGCAGTATTTT. Amino acid sequence: CASSRLRLAASTDTQYF.

This sequence joins TRBV29-1 and TRBJ1-1; D is unresolved. Trimming pared 3 bases from V and 0 bases from J, leaving 8 bases between. Germline values: CDR1 SQVTM, CDR2 ANQGSEA. The CDR3 consists of 13 residues. CDR3 DNA sequence: TGCAGCGTTGACACACACTTGAACACTGAAGCTTTCTTT. Its protein product is CSVDTHLNTEAFF. The full variable domain, completed using reference TRBV29-1 and TRBJ1-1, is SAVISQKPSRDICQRGTSLTIQCQVDSQVTMMFWYRQQPGQSLTLIATANQGSEATYESGFVIDKFPISRPNLTFSTLTVSNMSPEDSSIYLCSVDTHLNTEAFFGQGTRLTVV.

V and J are TRBV6-5 and TRBJ2-6; 7 positions agree with TRBD1. The V gene end was trimmed by 7 bases and the J gene end by 0 bases; junction bases not matched to a gene: 15. Germline V lookup: CDR1 MNHEY, CDR2 SVGAGI. The CDR3 has 19 amino acids. Written as DNA, the CDR3 is TGTGCCAGCACTTTAAGGACAGGCTCTACGTACTCTGGGGCCAACGTCCTGACTTTC. It codes for CASTLRTGSTYSGANVLTF.

The chain carries TRBV27 and TRBJ2-5, with D perhaps given as TRBD1 or TRBD2 (6 bases each). Germline V gene sequence: CDR1 MNHEY, CDR2 SMNVEV (reference sequence). The CDR3 runs to 16 residues. The V end was cut by 2 bases, the J end by 5 bases, with 18 bases between. This CDR3 reads CASSLTTGAREETQYF. The CDR3 DNA reads TGTGCCAGCAGTTTAACTACGGGGGCGAGAGAGGAGACCCAGTACTTC.

This clonotype was picked up a small number of times. The V gene is TRBV7-2, the J gene TRBJ2-7, with D maybe TRBD2 (6 bases). CDR1 and CDR2 from the germline V gene are SGHTA and FQGNSA. The CDR3 is 15 amino acids. V was clipped by 1 base and J by 2 bases, with 12 bases between them. The CDR3 protein is CASSLVAGSTYEQYF. DNA for the CDR3: TGTGCCAGCAGCTTAGTTGCGGGATCCACCTACGAGCAGTACTTC.

The chain carries TRBV12-3 or TRBV12-4 and TRBJ2-1; D is unresolved. The length of the CDR3 is 14 residues. V lost 5 bases and J 2 bases, leaving 10 bases between the germline ends. CDR3 residues: CASSRALPYNEQFF. In DNA, the CDR3 is TGTGCCAGCAGTCGAGCCCTTCCCTACAATGAGCAGTTCTTC.

This chain connects TRBV20-1 to TRBJ2-6; TRBD2 might be the D (7 bases). The germline CDR1 and CDR2 sequences are DFQATT and SNEGSKA (reference sequence). CDR3 length: 15 residues. Trimming left V 1 base short and J 2 bases short, with 9 bases between. CDR3 DNA sequence: TGCAGTGCTAGAGGGGGGGGGCCTGGGGCCAACGTCCTGACTTTC. Amino acids: CSARGGGPGANVLTF.

The chain recombines TRBV7-9 with TRBJ2-7; tentatively, D is TRBD1 (6 bases). Germline loops: CDR1 SEHNR, CDR2 FQNEAQ (reference sequence). The CDR3 is 16 residues long. V shed 2 bases and J shed 0 bases, with 14 bases lying between them. The CDR3 loop reads CASSLLGASSSYEQYF. The CDR3 coding sequence is TGTGCCAGCAGCTTATTGGGGGCCTCCAGCTCCTACGAGCAGTACTTC.

V usage is TRBV20-1 and J usage is TRBJ2-1; 11 bases match TRBD2. Germline values: CDR1 DFQATT, CDR2 SNEGSKA (reference sequence). The V gene end was trimmed by 1 base and the J gene end by 0 bases; junction bases not matched to a gene: 11. The CDR3 loop spans 19 amino acids. Here the CDR3 DNA reads TGCAGTGCTAGAGTCGGACTAGCGGGTGTTATAAGCTCCTACAATGAGCAGTTCTTC. Its protein product is CSARVGLAGVISSYNEQFF.

This rearrangement joins TRBV28 to TRBJ1-5, with D unclear. The germline CDR1 and CDR2 sequences are MDHEN and SYDVKM. V was trimmed by 5 bases and J by 3 bases, leaving 14 bases between them. This CDR3 is 15 amino acids long. This chain's CDR3 is CASSSAGCDNQPQHF. Written as DNA, the CDR3 is TGTGCCAGCAGTAGCGCAGGATGCGACAATCAGCCCCAGCATTTT.

CDR3 coding DNA: TGCGCCAGCAGCCCGGGACCTAGAGGGGACTATGGCTACACCTTC. Residues: CASSPGPRGDYGYTF. The J gene is TRBJ1-2, the V gene TRBV5-1; perhaps TRBD1 as D (5 bases). This CDR3 is built from 15 residues. Germline CDR1 and CDR2: SGHRS and YFSETQ. V was cut by 4 bases and J by 3 bases, with 16 bases left in between. The variable domain in full, completed from reference TRBV5-1 and TRBJ1-2, reads KAGVTQTPRYLIKTRGQQVTLSCSPISGHRSVSWYQQTPGQGLQFLFEYFSETQRNKGNFPGRFSGRQFSNSRSEMNVSTLELGDSALYLCASSPGPRGDYGYTFGSGTRLTVV.

This clonotype came up a few times. The chain joins TRBV7-3 to TRBJ2-1, with D possibly matching TRBD2 (6 bases). Trimming left V 5 bases short and J 5 bases short, with 13 bases between. Germline CDR1 is SGHTA and CDR2 is FQGTGA. The CDR3 consists of 14 residues. CDR3 loop: CASSPLGGDNEQFF. In nucleotides, the CDR3 is TGTGCCAGCAGCCCCCTCGGAGGGGACAATGAGCAGTTCTTC.

The rearrangement links TRBV20-1 to TRBJ1-2; 9 positions agree with TRBD1. Germline V gene sequence: CDR1 DFQATT, CDR2 SNEGSKA (reference sequence). This CDR3 is 15 amino acids long. The V and J ends lost 4 bases and 4 bases, in that order; junction bases with no gene match: 10. CDR3 amino acids: CSATKLTGGVYGYTF. The CDR3 DNA reads TGCAGTGCTACGAAGCTAACAGGGGGCGTCTATGGCTACACCTTC.

This clonotype was counted between two and nine times. V is TRBV20-1 and J is TRBJ2-2, with D uncertain. The germline gives CDR1 DFQATT, CDR2 SNEGSKA (reference sequence). This CDR3 has 14 residues. The V gene lost 6 bases and the J gene lost 5 bases, with 16 bases spanning the gap. The CDR3 region is CSASDPSRTGELFF. CDR3 DNA: TGCAGTGCCTCGGACCCCTCTCGGACCGGGGAGCTGTTTTTT.

There are a few counts of this clonotype. The rearrangement links TRBV6-5 to TRBJ2-3, with D maybe TRBD2 (5 bases). Germline values: CDR1 MNHEY, CDR2 SVGAGI. V was shortened by 7 bases and J by 0 bases, with 20 bases between the two germline ends. This CDR3 comprises 17 residues. The chain's CDR3 is CASMFVVGTRSTDTQYF. DNA for the CDR3: TGTGCCAGCATGTTTGTAGTTGGTACTAGAAGCACAGATACGCAGTATTTT.

This clonotype occurred a few times. The chain recombines TRBV7-9 with TRBJ2-6; D unresolved. The CDR3 consists of 16 residues. Germline V gives CDR1 SEHNR, CDR2 FQNEAQ (reference sequence). The V gene lost 1 base and the J gene lost 2 bases, with 9 bases spanning the gap. CDR3 protein: CASSLGDRAGANVLTF. In DNA, the CDR3 is TGTGCCAGCAGCTTAGGGGATCGTGCTGGGGCCAACGTCCTGACTTTC.

The chain is built from TRBV24-1 and TRBJ2-1; D possibly corresponds to TRBD2 (6 bases). Germline assignment: CDR1 KGHDR and CDR2 SFDVKD. This CDR3 is 15 amino acids long. V lost 4 bases and J 4 bases, leaving 13 bases between the germline ends. The CDR3 coding sequence is TGTGCCACCAGTGACCCCGGACTATCTTACAATGAGCAGTTCTTC. It specifies CATSDPGLSYNEQFF.

The J gene is TRBJ2-1, the V gene TRBV4-2; unclear D gene. The CDR3 is 16 residues long. CDR1 LGHNA and CDR2 YNFKEQ come from the germline V gene. The V end was cut by 0 bases, the J end by 2 bases, with 11 bases between. The CDR3 bases are TGTGCCAGCAGCCAAGAAGGTCTAGGCGCCTACAATGAGCAGTTCTTC. It encodes CASSQEGLGAYNEQFF.